Listed here is a single T cell receptor beta chain. Measured with immunoSEQ multiplex PCR; TCRdb has only the in-frame clones, and not every one. Counted here are some 180,000 clones, 85% to 95% occurring once; the ten biggest clones make up 1.5% to 2.5%. CDR3 length: 14 amino acids. After removal of 4 bases from V and 1 base from J, the junction contained 3 bases not matched to a gene. CDR1 SNHLY and CDR2 FYNNEI come from the germline V gene. These data originate in a study of T cell responses to AZD1222 COVID-19 vaccine. The clonotype was recovered from an adult who received the AZD1222 COVID-19 vaccine. V usage is TRBV2 and J usage is TRBJ2-7; 8 positions match TRBD1. The sequences come from peripheral blood, collected 28 days after the second AZD1222 dose. CDR3 sequence reads: CASSGTGRSYEQYF. As DNA, the CDR3 is TGTGCCAGCAGTGGGACAGGGAGGTCCTACGAGCAGTACTTC.